These T cell receptor beta chains were read from a single sample in a study of T cell responses to AZD1222 COVID-19 vaccine. Only in-frame clones appear in the TCRdb table, and some are missing; sequencing was by immunoSEQ multiplex PCR. In the table there are 150,000 to 200,000 clones, roughly 92% of which are singletons. Material: peripheral blood, obtained 28 days after the second AZD1222 dose. The receptors stem from an adult who received the AZD1222 COVID-19 vaccine. The CDR3 runs from the conserved cysteine through the conserved F or W. A D gene is named only where the DNA matches it firmly. Not every row has a clone size; where given, it reads once, few, many or a size class.

J gene: TRBJ2-7; V gene: TRBV19; clone size: NA; D gene: TRBD1; CDR3 protein: CASSIGTGVYEQYF; CDR3 DNA: TGTGCCAGTAGTATTGGGACAGGGGTCTACGAGCAGTACTTC
J gene: TRBJ2-2; V gene: TRBV27; clone size: once; D gene: NA; CDR3 protein: CASSFVGTGELFF; CDR3 DNA: TGTGCCAGCAGTTTCGTAGGGACCGGGGAGCTGTTTTTT
J gene: TRBJ1-1; V gene: TRBV7-9; clone size: NA; D gene: NA; CDR3 protein: CASSSQTAMNTEAFF; CDR3 DNA: TGTGCCAGCAGCTCTCAGACAGCTATGAACACTGAAGCTTTCTTT
J gene: TRBJ2-1; V gene: TRBV5-1; clone size: NA; D gene: TRBD2; CDR3 protein: CASSRGDEAEQFF; CDR3 DNA: TGCGCCAGCAGCCGGGGGGACGAGGCTGAGCAGTTCTTC
J gene: TRBJ2-5; V gene: TRBV2; clone size: NA; D gene: TRBD1; CDR3 protein: CASSGFRGKQETQYF; CDR3 DNA: TGTGCCAGCAGTGGTTTCAGGGGGAAACAAGAGACCCAGTACTTC
J gene: TRBJ1-1; V gene: TRBV11-3; clone size: NA; D gene: NA; CDR3 protein: CASSLSSRDPEAFF; CDR3 DNA: TGTGCCAGCAGTCTGAGTTCACGAGACCCTGAAGCTTTCTTT
J gene: TRBJ2-7; V gene: TRBV6-2/TRBV6-3; clone size: few; D gene: NA; CDR3 protein: CASSYSGQSYEQYF; CDR3 DNA: TGTGCCAGCAGTTACTCAGGACAGTCCTACGAGCAGTACTTC
J gene: TRBJ2-5; V gene: TRBV10-3; clone size: NA; D gene: NA; CDR3 protein: CAISEWASATEKETQYF; CDR3 DNA: TGTGCCATCAGTGAGTGGGCTAGCGCGACGGAGAAAGAGACCCAGTACTTC
J gene: TRBJ2-7; V gene: TRBV12-1; clone size: NA; D gene: NA; CDR3 protein: CASSFISYEQYF; CDR3 DNA: TGTGCCAGCAGCTTTATCTCCTACGAGCAGTACTTC
J gene: TRBJ1-6; V gene: TRBV7-9; clone size: NA; D gene: NA; CDR3 protein: CASSEGGGLANSPLHF; CDR3 DNA: TGTGCCAGCAGCGAAGGCGGGGGGTTGGCTAATTCACCCCTCCACTTT
J gene: TRBJ2-1; V gene: TRBV15; clone size: NA; D gene: NA; CDR3 protein: CATSRGPYNPLEQFF; CDR3 DNA: TGTGCCACCAGCAGAGGTCCTTACAACCCCTTGGAGCAGTTCTTC
J gene: TRBJ2-7; V gene: TRBV5-4; clone size: once; D gene: TRBD2; CDR3 protein: CASSSGGGFYEQYF; CDR3 DNA: TGTGCCAGCAGCTCGGGAGGGGGATTCTACGAGCAGTACTTC
J gene: TRBJ1-2; V gene: TRBV19; clone size: NA; D gene: NA; CDR3 protein: CASSLAGANSPNGYTF; CDR3 DNA: TGTGCCAGTAGTTTGGCAGGGGCCAATTCCCCCAATGGCTACACCTTC
J gene: TRBJ2-5; V gene: TRBV11-2; clone size: NA; D gene: NA; CDR3 protein: CASSSGMETQYF; CDR3 DNA: TGTGCCAGCAGCTCGGGAATGGAGACCCAGTACTTC
J gene: TRBJ1-5; V gene: TRBV28; clone size: NA; D gene: NA; CDR3 protein: CASSPPGILSNQPQHF; CDR3 DNA: TGTGCCAGCAGTCCCCCAGGGATCTTAAGCAATCAGCCCCAGCATTTT
J gene: TRBJ1-1; V gene: TRBV18; clone size: NA; D gene: NA; CDR3 protein: CASSGSLNTEAFF; CDR3 DNA: TGTGCCAGCTCTGGCAGCTTGAACACTGAAGCTTTCTTT
J gene: TRBJ1-3; V gene: TRBV3-1/TRBV3-2; clone size: once; D gene: NA; CDR3 protein: CASSQLPFKVSGNTIYF; CDR3 DNA: TGTGCCAGCAGCCAACTTCCCTTTAAAGTCTCTGGAAACACCATATATTTT
J gene: TRBJ2-1; V gene: TRBV7-8; clone size: NA; D gene: NA; CDR3 protein: CASRPVAGAINNEQFF; CDR3 DNA: TGTGCCAGCAGACCGGTGGCGGGGGCTATCAACAATGAGCAGTTCTTC
J gene: TRBJ2-1; V gene: TRBV6-6; clone size: NA; D gene: TRBD1; CDR3 protein: CASSPEPTGGAYNEQFF; CDR3 DNA: TGTGCCAGCAGTCCCGAACCCACAGGGGGCGCCTACAATGAGCAGTTCTTC
J gene: TRBJ2-2; V gene: TRBV9; clone size: NA; D gene: NA; CDR3 protein: CASSVVPGDTGELFF; CDR3 DNA: TGTGCCAGCAGCGTAGTTCCCGGTGACACCGGGGAGCTGTTTTTT
J gene: TRBJ2-3; V gene: TRBV14; clone size: NA; D gene: TRBD2; CDR3 protein: CASSQSGTSLITDTQYF; CDR3 DNA: TGTGCCAGCAGCCAATCCGGGACTAGCCTGATCACAGATACGCAGTATTTT
J gene: TRBJ2-1; V gene: TRBV2; clone size: NA; D gene: NA; CDR3 protein: CASSEIAASYNEQFF; CDR3 DNA: TGTGCCAGCAGTGAAATAGCGGCCTCCTACAATGAGCAGTTCTTC
J gene: TRBJ1-5; V gene: TRBV28; clone size: NA; D gene: NA; CDR3 protein: CASSLVQSVHSNQPQHF; CDR3 DNA: TGTGCCAGCAGTTTAGTCCAGTCTGTACATAGCAATCAGCCCCAGCATTTT
J gene: TRBJ2-1; V gene: TRBV9; clone size: NA; D gene: NA; CDR3 protein: CASSVASTPYYNEQFF; CDR3 DNA: TGTGCCAGCAGCGTAGCTTCCACCCCCTACTACAATGAGCAGTTCTTC
J gene: TRBJ1-2; V gene: TRBV28; clone size: once; D gene: NA; CDR3 protein: CASRFQSANGYTF; CDR3 DNA: TGTGCCAGCAGATTTCAGTCCGCAAATGGCTACACCTTC
J gene: TRBJ1-1; V gene: TRBV7-8; clone size: NA; D gene: TRBD1; CDR3 protein: CASSLMTGLNTEAFF; CDR3 DNA: TGTGCCAGCAGCTTGATGACAGGGCTGAACACTGAAGCTTTCTTT
J gene: TRBJ2-7; V gene: TRBV10-1; clone size: NA; D gene: NA; CDR3 protein: CASSDRGTYEQYF; CDR3 DNA: TGCGCCAGCAGTGATCGGGGGACCTACGAGCAGTACTTC
J gene: TRBJ1-2; V gene: TRBV2; clone size: once; D gene: TRBD1; CDR3 protein: CASRDSGQGGYGYTF; CDR3 DNA: TGTGCCAGCAGAGACTCGGGACAGGGAGGCTATGGCTACACCTTC
J gene: TRBJ2-3; V gene: TRBV5-6; clone size: NA; D gene: TRBD2; CDR3 protein: CASSSLRTSGDTQYF; CDR3 DNA: TGTGCCAGCAGCTCGTTAAGGACTAGCGGAGATACGCAGTATTTT
J gene: TRBJ1-3; V gene: TRBV6-1; clone size: NA; D gene: NA; CDR3 protein: CASSDGVGNTIYF; CDR3 DNA: TGTGCCAGCAGTGATGGTGTCGGAAACACCATATATTTT
J gene: TRBJ1-5; V gene: TRBV18; clone size: once; D gene: TRBD1; CDR3 protein: CASSLPNRGGNQPQHF; CDR3 DNA: TGTGCCAGCTCACTACCAAACAGGGGAGGCAATCAGCCCCAGCATTTT
J gene: TRBJ2-3; V gene: TRBV27; clone size: NA; D gene: NA; CDR3 protein: CASSLEGVGFADTDTQYF; CDR3 DNA: TGTGCCAGCAGTCTGGAGGGGGTTGGGTTTGCCGACACAGATACGCAGTATTTT
J gene: TRBJ2-3; V gene: TRBV7-6; clone size: NA; D gene: NA; CDR3 protein: CASSLDSTTDTQYF; CDR3 DNA: TGTGCCAGCAGCTTGGACAGTACCACAGATACGCAGTATTTT
J gene: TRBJ2-7; V gene: TRBV5-1; clone size: NA; D gene: TRBD1; CDR3 protein: CASSLAPGQSSYEQYF; CDR3 DNA: TGCGCCAGCAGCTTGGCACCGGGACAGAGCTCCTACGAGCAGTACTTC
J gene: TRBJ2-7; V gene: TRBV28; clone size: NA; D gene: NA; CDR3 protein: CASSYRQSTRSYEQYF; CDR3 DNA: TGTGCCAGCAGTTATAGACAATCTACACGCTCCTACGAGCAGTACTTC
J gene: TRBJ2-7; V gene: TRBV27; clone size: NA; D gene: NA; CDR3 protein: CASSSASLSEQYF; CDR3 DNA: TGTGCCAGCAGTTCCGCCTCTTTATCCGAGCAGTACTTC
J gene: TRBJ2-5; V gene: TRBV7-7; clone size: NA; D gene: NA; CDR3 protein: CASSSLSQETQYF; CDR3 DNA: TGTGCTAGCAGCTCCCTTAGTCAAGAGACCCAGTACTTC
J gene: TRBJ1-5; V gene: TRBV28; clone size: once; D gene: TRBD1; CDR3 protein: CASSPHGQGRLKWPQHF; CDR3 DNA: TGTGCCAGCAGTCCTCATGGACAGGGGAGGCTCAAGTGGCCCCAGCATTTT
J gene: TRBJ2-2; V gene: TRBV3-1/TRBV3-2; clone size: NA; D gene: NA; CDR3 protein: CASSQAVVNTGELFF; CDR3 DNA: TGTGCCAGCAGCCAAGCGGTAGTGAACACCGGGGAGCTGTTTTTT
J gene: TRBJ2-7; V gene: TRBV5-1; clone size: NA; D gene: NA; CDR3 protein: CASSSEVAYEQYF; CDR3 DNA: TGCGCCAGCAGCAGCGAGGTTGCGTACGAGCAGTACTTC
J gene: TRBJ1-6; V gene: TRBV7-8; clone size: NA; D gene: NA; CDR3 protein: CASSLGSPLHF; CDR3 DNA: TGTGCCAGCAGCCTGGGATCACCCCTCCACTTT
J gene: TRBJ2-7; V gene: TRBV5-1; clone size: NA; D gene: TRBD2; CDR3 protein: CASSLSGDAYEQYF; CDR3 DNA: TGCGCCAGCAGCTTAAGCGGGGATGCCTACGAGCAGTACTTC
J gene: TRBJ1-2; V gene: TRBV7-2; clone size: NA; D gene: NA; CDR3 protein: CASSLDLQGIYGYTF; CDR3 DNA: TGTGCCAGCAGCTTAGATTTACAGGGCATCTATGGCTACACCTTC
J gene: TRBJ2-4; V gene: TRBV28; clone size: NA; D gene: NA; CDR3 protein: CASTQGGGGKNIQYF; CDR3 DNA: TGTGCCAGCACCCAGGGGGGGGGAGGTAAAAACATTCAGTACTTC
J gene: TRBJ2-5; V gene: TRBV5-6; clone size: NA; D gene: NA; CDR3 protein: CASSLGKTQYF; CDR3 DNA: TGTGCCAGCAGCCTCGGAAAAACCCAGTACTTC
J gene: TRBJ2-7; V gene: TRBV27; clone size: once; D gene: NA; CDR3 protein: CASSLQTSSYEQYF; CDR3 DNA: TGTGCCAGCAGTTTGCAGACAAGCTCCTACGAGCAGTACTTC
J gene: TRBJ1-6; V gene: TRBV20-1; clone size: NA; D gene: TRBD1; CDR3 protein: CSASEPGGGNSPLHF; CDR3 DNA: TGCAGTGCTAGTGAGCCAGGGGGCGGTAATTCACCCCTCCACTTT
J gene: TRBJ2-1; V gene: TRBV28; clone size: NA; D gene: NA; CDR3 protein: CASSHQQGRSYNEQFF; CDR3 DNA: TGTGCCAGCAGCCACCAACAGGGTCGCTCCTACAATGAGCAGTTCTTC
J gene: TRBJ2-1; V gene: TRBV24-1; clone size: once; D gene: TRBD2; CDR3 protein: CATSDSRTSGQVQFF; CDR3 DNA: TGTGCCACCAGTGATTCCAGGACTAGCGGGCAAGTACAGTTCTTC
J gene: TRBJ1-4; V gene: TRBV5-4; clone size: NA; D gene: NA; CDR3 protein: CASSLAEGAAEKLFF; CDR3 DNA: TGTGCCAGCAGCTTGGCCGAAGGGGCGGCTGAAAAACTGTTTTTT
J gene: TRBJ2-1; V gene: TRBV13; clone size: NA; D gene: NA; CDR3 protein: CASSLGYHRNEQFF; CDR3 DNA: TGTGCCAGCAGCTTAGGGTACCACCGCAATGAGCAGTTCTTC
J gene: TRBJ2-5; V gene: TRBV28; clone size: NA; D gene: NA; CDR3 protein: CASRKGQPQETQYF; CDR3 DNA: TGTGCCAGCAGAAAAGGACAGCCCCAAGAGACCCAGTACTTC
J gene: TRBJ1-5; V gene: TRBV3-1/TRBV3-2; clone size: NA; D gene: NA; CDR3 protein: CASSRGNQPQHF; CDR3 DNA: TGTGCCAGCAGCCGGGGCAATCAGCCCCAGCATTTT
J gene: TRBJ1-1; V gene: TRBV10-1; clone size: NA; D gene: NA; CDR3 protein: CASSWSQNRMNTEAFF; CDR3 DNA: TGCGCCAGCAGTTGGTCCCAAAACCGAATGAACACTGAAGCTTTCTTT
J gene: TRBJ2-7; V gene: TRBV5-6; clone size: NA; D gene: NA; CDR3 protein: CASSLAGPQGNEQYF; CDR3 DNA: TGTGCCAGCAGCTTGGCCGGGCCACAGGGCAACGAGCAGTACTTC
J gene: TRBJ2-1; V gene: TRBV3-1/TRBV3-2; clone size: once; D gene: TRBD2; CDR3 protein: CASSLRLARNNEQFF; CDR3 DNA: TGTGCCAGCAGCCTCCGACTAGCGAGAAACAATGAGCAGTTCTTC
J gene: TRBJ1-2; V gene: TRBV7-9; clone size: NA; D gene: TRBD1; CDR3 protein: CASSPGQAGYTF; CDR3 DNA: TGTGCCAGCAGCCCCGGACAGGCCGGCTACACCTTC
J gene: TRBJ2-5; V gene: TRBV5-1; clone size: NA; D gene: TRBD2; CDR3 protein: CASSHLAGGQETQYF; CDR3 DNA: TGCGCCAGCAGCCATCTAGCGGGGGGCCAAGAGACCCAGTACTTC
J gene: TRBJ2-1; V gene: TRBV7-9; clone size: NA; D gene: TRBD2; CDR3 protein: CASSLAGGVFFYEQFF; CDR3 DNA: TGTGCCAGCAGCTTAGCCGGGGGGGTTTTTTTTTATGAGCAGTTCTTC
J gene: TRBJ1-1; V gene: TRBV6-5; clone size: NA; D gene: NA; CDR3 protein: CASSYSIWVSDTEAFF; CDR3 DNA: TGTGCCAGCAGTTACTCGATTTGGGTTAGCGACACTGAAGCTTTCTTT